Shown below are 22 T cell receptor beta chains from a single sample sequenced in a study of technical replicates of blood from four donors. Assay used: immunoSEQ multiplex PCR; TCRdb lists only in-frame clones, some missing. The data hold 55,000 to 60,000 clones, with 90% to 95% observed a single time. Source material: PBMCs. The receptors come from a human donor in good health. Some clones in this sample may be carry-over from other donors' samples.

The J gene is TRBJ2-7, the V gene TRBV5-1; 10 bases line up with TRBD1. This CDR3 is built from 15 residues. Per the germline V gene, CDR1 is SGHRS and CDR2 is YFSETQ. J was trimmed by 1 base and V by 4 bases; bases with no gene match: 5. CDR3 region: CASSATGGVSYEQYF. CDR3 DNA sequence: TGCGCCAGCAGCGCGACAGGGGGCGTTTCCTACGAGCAGTACTTC.

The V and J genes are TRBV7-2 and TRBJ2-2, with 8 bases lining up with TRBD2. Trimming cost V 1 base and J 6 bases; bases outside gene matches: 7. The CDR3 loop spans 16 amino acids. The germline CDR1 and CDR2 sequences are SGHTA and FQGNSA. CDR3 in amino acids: CASSLVSGGASGELFF. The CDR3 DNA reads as TGTGCCAGCAGCTTAGTTTCCGGGGGGGCTTCCGGGGAGCTGTTTTTT.

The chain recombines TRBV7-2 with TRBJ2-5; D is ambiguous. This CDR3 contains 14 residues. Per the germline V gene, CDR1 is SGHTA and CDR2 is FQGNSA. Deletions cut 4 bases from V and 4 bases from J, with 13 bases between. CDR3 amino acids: CASSSLSYRETQYF. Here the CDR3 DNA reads TGTGCCAGCAGCTCCCTTTCCTACCGAGAGACCCAGTACTTC.

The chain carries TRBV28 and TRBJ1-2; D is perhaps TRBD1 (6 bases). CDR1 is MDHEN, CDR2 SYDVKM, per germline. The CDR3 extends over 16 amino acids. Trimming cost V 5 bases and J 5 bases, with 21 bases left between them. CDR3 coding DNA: TGTGCCAGCAGTGCCCACCTGGCAGGGGTGGGATATGGCTACACCTTC. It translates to CASSAHLAGVGYGYTF.

CDR3 nucleotides: TGCAGTGCGGGAGGGAGTACTGAAGCTTTCTTT. Protein sequence: CSAGGSTEAFF. The chain links TRBV20-1 to TRBJ1-1; D not resolved. Deletions cut 6 bases from V and 5 bases from J, with 10 bases between. CDR3 length equals 11 residues. The V gene's germline CDR1 is DFQATT and CDR2 SNEGSKA (reference sequence).

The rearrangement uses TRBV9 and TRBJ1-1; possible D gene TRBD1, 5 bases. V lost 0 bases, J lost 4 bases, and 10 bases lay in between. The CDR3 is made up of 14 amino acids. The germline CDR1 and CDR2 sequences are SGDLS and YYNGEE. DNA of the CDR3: TGTGCCAGCAGCGTAGTGTTCAGGGTCACTGAAGCTTTCTTT. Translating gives CASSVVFRVTEAFF.

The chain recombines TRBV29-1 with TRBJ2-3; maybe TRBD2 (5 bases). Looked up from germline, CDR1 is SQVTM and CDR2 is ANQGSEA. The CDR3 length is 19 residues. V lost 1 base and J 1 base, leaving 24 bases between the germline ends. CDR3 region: CSVEATPGTTPAGTDTQYF. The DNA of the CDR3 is TGCAGCGTTGAAGCTACCCCGGGAACTACACCCGCTGGCACAGATACGCAGTATTTT.

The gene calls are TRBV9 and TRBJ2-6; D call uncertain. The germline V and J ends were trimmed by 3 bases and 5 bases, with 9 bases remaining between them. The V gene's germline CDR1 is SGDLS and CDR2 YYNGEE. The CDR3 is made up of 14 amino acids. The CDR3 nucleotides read TGTGCCAGCAGCGACCCCCTAAGGGCCAACGTCCTGACTTTC. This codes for CASSDPLRANVLTF.

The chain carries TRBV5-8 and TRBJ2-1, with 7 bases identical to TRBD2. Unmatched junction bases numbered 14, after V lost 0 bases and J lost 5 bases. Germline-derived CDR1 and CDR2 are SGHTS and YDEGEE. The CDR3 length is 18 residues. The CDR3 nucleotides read TGTGCCAGCAGCTTGGAAGGCACAACCGGGACTACCAACAATGAGCAGTTCTTC. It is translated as CASSLEGTTGTTNNEQFF.

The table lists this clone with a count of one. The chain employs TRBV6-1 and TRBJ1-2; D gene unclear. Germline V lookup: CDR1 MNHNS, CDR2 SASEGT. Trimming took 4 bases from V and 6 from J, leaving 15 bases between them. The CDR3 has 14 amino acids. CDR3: CASSGTYRGHGYTF. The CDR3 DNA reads TGTGCCAGCAGTGGGACTTACAGAGGGCATGGCTACACCTTC.

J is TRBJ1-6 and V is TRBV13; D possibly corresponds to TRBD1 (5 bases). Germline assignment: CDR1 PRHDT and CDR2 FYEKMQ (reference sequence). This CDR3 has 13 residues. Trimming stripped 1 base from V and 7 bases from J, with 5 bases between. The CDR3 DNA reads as TGTGCCAGCAGCTTAGACAGGAATTCACCCCTCCACTTT. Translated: CASSLDRNSPLHF.

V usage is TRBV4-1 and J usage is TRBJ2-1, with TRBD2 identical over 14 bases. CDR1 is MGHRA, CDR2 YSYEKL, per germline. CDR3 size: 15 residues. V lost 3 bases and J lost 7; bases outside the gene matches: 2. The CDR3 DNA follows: TGCGCCAGCAGCCAGGGACTAGCGGGAGTTAATGAGCAGTTCTTC. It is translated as CASSQGLAGVNEQFF.

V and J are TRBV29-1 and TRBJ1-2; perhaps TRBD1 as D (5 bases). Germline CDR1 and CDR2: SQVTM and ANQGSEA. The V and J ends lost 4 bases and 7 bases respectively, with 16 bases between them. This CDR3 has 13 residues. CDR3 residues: CSVGQGRTVGYTF. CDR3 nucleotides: TGCAGCGTTGGGCAGGGCAGAACCGTTGGCTACACCTTC.

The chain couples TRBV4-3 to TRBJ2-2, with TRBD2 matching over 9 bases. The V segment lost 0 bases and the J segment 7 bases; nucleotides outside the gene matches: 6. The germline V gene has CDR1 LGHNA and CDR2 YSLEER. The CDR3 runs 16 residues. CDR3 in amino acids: CASSQEFSGRYGELFF. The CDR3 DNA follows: TGCGCCAGCAGCCAAGAGTTTAGCGGGAGATACGGGGAGCTGTTTTTT.

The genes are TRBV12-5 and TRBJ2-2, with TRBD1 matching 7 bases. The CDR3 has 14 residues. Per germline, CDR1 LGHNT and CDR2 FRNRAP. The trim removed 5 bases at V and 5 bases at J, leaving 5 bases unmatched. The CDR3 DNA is TGTGCTAGTGGTACCGGGACAGAGACCGGGGAGCTGTTTTTT. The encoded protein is CASGTGTETGELFF. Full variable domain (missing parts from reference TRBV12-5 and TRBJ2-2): DARVTQTPRHKVTEMGQEVTMRCQPILGHNTVFWYRQTMMQGLELLAYFRNRAPLDDSGMPKDRFSAEMPDATLATLKIQPSEPRDSAVYFCASGTGTETGELFFGEGSRLTVL.

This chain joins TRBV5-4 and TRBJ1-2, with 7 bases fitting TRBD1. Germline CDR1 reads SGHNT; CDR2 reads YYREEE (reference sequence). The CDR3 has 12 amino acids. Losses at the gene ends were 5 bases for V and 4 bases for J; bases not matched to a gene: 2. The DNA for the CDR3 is TGTGCCAGCAGGCGGGACAGCTATGGCTACACCTTC. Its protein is CASRRDSYGYTF.

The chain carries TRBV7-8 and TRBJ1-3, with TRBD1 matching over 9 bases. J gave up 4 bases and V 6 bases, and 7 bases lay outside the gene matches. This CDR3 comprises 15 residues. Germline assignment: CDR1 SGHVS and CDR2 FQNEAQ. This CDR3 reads CASSIQGARGNTIYF. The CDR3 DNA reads TGTGCCAGCAGTATACAGGGGGCCCGCGGAAACACCATATATTTT.

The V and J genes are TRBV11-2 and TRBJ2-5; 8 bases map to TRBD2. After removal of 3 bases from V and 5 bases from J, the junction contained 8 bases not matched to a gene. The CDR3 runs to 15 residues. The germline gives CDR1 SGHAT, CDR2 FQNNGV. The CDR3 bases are TGTGCCAGCAGCTTCGGGGGGGCCGCTGGGGAGACCCAGTACTTC. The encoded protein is CASSFGGAAGETQYF.

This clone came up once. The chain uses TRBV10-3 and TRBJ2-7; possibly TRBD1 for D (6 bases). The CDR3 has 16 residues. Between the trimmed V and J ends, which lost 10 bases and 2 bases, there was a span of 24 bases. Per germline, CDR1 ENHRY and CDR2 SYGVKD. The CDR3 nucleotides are TGTGCCACCGCCGCCACACAGGGCGCAGGCGCCTACGAGCAGTACTTC. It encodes CATAATQGAGAYEQYF.

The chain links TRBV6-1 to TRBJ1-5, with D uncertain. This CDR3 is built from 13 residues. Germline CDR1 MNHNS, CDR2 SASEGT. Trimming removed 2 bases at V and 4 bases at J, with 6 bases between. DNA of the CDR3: TGTGCCAGCAGTGAACAACAGAATCAGCCCCAGCATTTT. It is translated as CASSEQQNQPQHF.

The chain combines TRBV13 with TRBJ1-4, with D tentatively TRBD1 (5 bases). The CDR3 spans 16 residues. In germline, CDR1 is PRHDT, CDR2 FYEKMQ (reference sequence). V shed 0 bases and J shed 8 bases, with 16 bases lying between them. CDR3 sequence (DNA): TGTGCCAGCAGCTTAGGCGGTCAGGGAGGGTTCGAAAAACTGTTTTTT. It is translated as CASSLGGQGGFEKLFF. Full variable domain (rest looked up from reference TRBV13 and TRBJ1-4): AAGVIQSPRHLIKEKRETATLKCYPIPRHDTVYWYQQGPGQDPQFLISFYEKMQSDKGSIPDRFSAQQFSDYHSELNMSSLELGDSALYFCASSLGGQGGFEKLFFGSGTQLSVL.

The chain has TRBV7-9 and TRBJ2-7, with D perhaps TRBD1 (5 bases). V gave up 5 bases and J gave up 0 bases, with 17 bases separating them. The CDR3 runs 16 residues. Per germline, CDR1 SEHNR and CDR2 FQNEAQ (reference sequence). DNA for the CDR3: TGTGCCAGCAGCCCCAGGGCCCGCGAGAGCTCCTACGAGCAGTACTTC. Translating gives CASSPRARESSYEQYF.